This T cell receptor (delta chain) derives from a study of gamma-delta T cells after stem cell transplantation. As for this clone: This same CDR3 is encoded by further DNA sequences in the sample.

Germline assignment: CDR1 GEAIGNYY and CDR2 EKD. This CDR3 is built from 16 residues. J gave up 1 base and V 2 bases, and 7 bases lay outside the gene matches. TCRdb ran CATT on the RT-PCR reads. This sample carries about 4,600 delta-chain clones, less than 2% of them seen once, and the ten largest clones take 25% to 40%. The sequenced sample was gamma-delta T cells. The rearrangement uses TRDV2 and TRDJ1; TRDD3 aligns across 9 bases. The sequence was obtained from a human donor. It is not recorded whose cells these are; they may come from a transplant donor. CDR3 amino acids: CACDSLLGDSTDKLIF. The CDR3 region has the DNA TGTGCCTGTGACAGCCTCCTGGGGGATTCCACCGATAAACTCATCTTT.